The source of this TCR beta chain is a study of blood T cell repertoires in COVID-19. CDR3 length equals 16 residues. The germline V gene has CDR1 SGHRS and CDR2 YFSETQ. Germline trimming cut 4 bases from V and 3 bases from J; bases unmatched to any gene: 12. Assay: immunoSEQ multiplex PCR; the TCRdb copy retains only in-frame clones and omits some. This sample yields 220,000 or so clones, of which about 85% are seen a single time; about 10% belongs to the top ten. The sequenced sample was peripheral blood. This chain joins TRBV5-1 and TRBJ1-2, with 7 positions matching TRBD1. The sequence came from a woman aged 45-65 years with COVID-19, enrolled during active disease. CDR3 residues: CASSLRTGSTYYGYTF. CDR3 sequence (DNA): TGCGCCAGCAGCCTACGGACAGGATCTACCTACTATGGCTACACCTTC.